This T cell receptor (beta chain) emerged from a study of molecular identifiers for immune sequencing clone quantification. The germline V gene encodes CDR1 MNHEY and CDR2 SMNVEV (reference sequence). With V trimmed by 5 bases and J by 8 bases, 8 bases remained unmatched. The CDR3 has 14 residues. Previously reported methods and listed TCR primers produced the bulk TCR libraries. TCRdb reanalysed the PCR reads using MiXCR and keeps one entry per CDR3 protein. Here the sample spans 12,000 or so distinct CDR3 sequences, about 20% being singletons. Sequencing was performed on naive CD8+ T cells from blood, with Jurkat cell RNA spiked in. Specified subset: FACS-sorted CD8+CD4-CCR7+CD45RA+ naive T cells. V and J are TRBV27 and TRBJ2-4, with 8 bases matching TRBD2. The receptor comes from a human donor in good health. Some libraries in this study had Jurkat cell RNA spiked in. CDR3: CASSNAGGGDIQYF. CDR3 in DNA: TGTGCCAGCAGTAACGCGGGAGGAGGGGACATTCAGTACTTC.